A selection of T cell receptor beta chains follows, all from one sample in a study of T cells in Graves' hyperthyroidism and ophthalmopathy. TCRdb itself ran the multiplex PCR reads through MiXCR, one entry per CDR3 protein. The repertoire includes hundreds of thousands of distinct CDR3 sequences, over 12% of them detected once, and 25% to 30% sits in the top ten. The source material was blood. These TCRs come from a man in his forties or fifties with Graves' ophthalmopathy. The CDR3 runs from the conserved cysteine through the conserved F or W. The D gene is left open where the match is weak. Clone size is not always given. Where it is, it says once, few, many or a class for expanded clones.

v_gene,abundance,j_gene,d_gene,CDR3nt,CDR3aa
TRBV10-3,many,TRBJ1-2,-,TGTGCCATCAGTGAGGCCGGGAACTATGGCTACACCTTC,CAISEAGNYGYTF
TRBV7-9,many,TRBJ2-1,-,TGTGCCAGCAGCTTCGTCGGCAGGGGCGCCTACAATGAGCAGTTCTTC,CASSFVGRGAYNEQFF
TRBV30,many,TRBJ2-5,-,TGTGCCTGGAGTGTACTCTGGGAGACCGAGACCCAGTACTTC,CAWSVLWETETQYF
TRBV15,-,TRBJ1-5,TRBD1,TGTGCCACCAGTATCCGGGACAGGGGGAATCAGCCCCAGCATTTT,CATSIRDRGNQPQHF
TRBV28,-,TRBJ1-5,-,TGTGCCAGCAGACATATATTTCCCAATGGAGGGAGCAATCAGCCCCAGCATTTT,CASRHIFPNGGSNQPQHF
TRBV7-8,many,TRBJ2-1,TRBD2,TGTGCCAGCAGCGGGCGGCTAGCGGCGAACAATGAGCAGTTCTTC,CASSGRLAANNEQFF
TRBV7-2,-,TRBJ2-7,TRBD2,TGTGTCAGCAGCCCCAAACTAGCGGACTACGAGCAGTACTTC,CVSSPKLADYEQYF
TRBV9,-,TRBJ2-3,-,TGTGCCAGCAGCGTAGGTAGAAAATTCACAGATACGCAGTATTTT,CASSVGRKFTDTQYF
TRBV19,many,TRBJ1-1,-,TGTGCCAGTAGTCCCGACGGCCTGAACACTGAAGCTTTCTTT,CASSPDGLNTEAFF
TRBV10-3,many,TRBJ2-7,-,TGTGCCATCAGGGAGGTAGCGGGACAGGTTGGCGAGCAGTACTTC,CAIREVAGQVGEQYF
TRBV27,many,TRBJ1-6,-,TGTGCCAGCAGTTTATGGGGGGGGAATTCACCCCTCCACTTT,CASSLWGGNSPLHF
TRBV30,-,TRBJ2-5,-,TGTGCCTGGAGTGTAGGCGGGGAAGGGACCCAGTACTTC,CAWSVGGEGTQYF
TRBV24-1,-,TRBJ2-7,TRBD2,TGTGCCACCAGTGATGAAACTAGCGGGAGTAGGAATGAGCAGTACTTC,CATSDETSGSRNEQYF
TRBV11-3,-,TRBJ2-5,TRBD2,TGTGCCAGCAGCTTAGGGGGACTAGCGGGAGGAGAGACCCAGTACTTC,CASSLGGLAGGETQYF
TRBV20-1,-,TRBJ2-2,TRBD1,TGCAGTGGCCGGACAGGGGCCGGCACCGGGGAGCTGTTTTTT,CSGRTGAGTGELFF
TRBV24-1,-,TRBJ2-3,-,TGTGCCACCAGTGATTTGGCGGGGGCCGCGGGAGATACGCAGTATTTT,CATSDLAGAAGDTQYF
TRBV9,once,TRBJ2-1,-,TGTGCCAGCAGCGTAACGACGTCGGCGGGCTCCTACAATGAGCAGTTCTTC,CASSVTTSAGSYNEQFF
TRBV5-5,-,TRBJ2-4,-,TGTGCCAGCAGCGAAATAGGGACATCAGCCAAAAACATTCAGTACTTC,CASSEIGTSAKNIQYF
TRBV6-2/TRBV6-3,many,TRBJ2-1,TRBD2,TGTGCCAGCAGCCCCACTAGCGGGAGGCCGTCCTACAATGAGCAGTTCTTC,CASSPTSGRPSYNEQFF
TRBV13,many,TRBJ2-7,TRBD1,TGTGCCAGCAGCATAGGCCAGGGACAGCTATACGAGCAGTACTTC,CASSIGQGQLYEQYF
TRBV14,few,TRBJ2-1,-,TGTGCCAGCAGCCAAGATTGGGGAACTCCCGAAGTACAGAATGAGCAGTTCTTC,CASSQDWGTPEVQNEQFF
TRBV5-4,many,TRBJ2-3,-,TGTGCCAGCAGCCCAGTTCGGGACTGGGGCCCAGATACGCAGTATTTT,CASSPVRDWGPDTQYF
TRBV7-2,-,TRBJ2-3,-,TGTGCCAGCACCTCTCGCCGACAGGGCACAGATACGCAGTATTTT,CASTSRRQGTDTQYF
TRBV2,many,TRBJ2-1,TRBD2,TGTGCCAGCAGTGAAAGCGGGAGGGCCTACAATGAGCAGTTCTTC,CASSESGRAYNEQFF
TRBV27,few,TRBJ2-5,TRBD1,TGTGCCAGCAGTTTTACAAGGACAGGGCGGGGAGAGACCCAGTACTTC,CASSFTRTGRGETQYF
TRBV20-1,many,TRBJ2-1,TRBD2,TGCAGTGCCTTCCCCGGGACTAGCGCCTACAATGAGCAGTTCTTC,CSAFPGTSAYNEQFF
TRBV13,-,TRBJ1-2,TRBD1,TGTGCCAGCAGCTCTAGACAGGGCTCTCACTATGGCTACACCTTC,CASSSRQGSHYGYTF
TRBV6-5,-,TRBJ2-7,TRBD2,TGTGCCAGCAGTTACTCTCTTGGACTAGCGGGATTCGAGCAGTACTTC,CASSYSLGLAGFEQYF
TRBV11-2,many,TRBJ1-1,-,TGTGCCAGCAGCTCCCGACAGAACACTGAAGCTTTCTTT,CASSSRQNTEAFF
TRBV9,-,TRBJ2-2,-,TGTGCCAGCAGCCCGCGACCCACCGGGGAGCTGTTTTTT,CASSPRPTGELFF
TRBV20-1,many,TRBJ2-1,-,TGCAGTGCTAGTAGCGTAAGTAGCGAATCCTACAATGAGCAGTTCTTC,CSASSVSSESYNEQFF
TRBV5-8,many,TRBJ1-4,-,TGTGCCAGCAACGACGGTGCAACTAATGAAAAACTGTTTTTT,CASNDGATNEKLFF
TRBV5-6,many,TRBJ2-5,-,TGTGCCAGCAGCTATAGCGGCATCAATCAAGAGACCCAGTACTTC,CASSYSGINQETQYF
TRBV11-2,many,TRBJ1-1,TRBD1,TGTGCCAGCAGCGGACAGGGGGGGGTGAACACTGAAGCTTTCTTT,CASSGQGGVNTEAFF
TRBV30,few,TRBJ2-3,-,TGTGCCTGGAGTGGGACCCATCAGGGGCAGTATTTT,CAWSGTHQGQYF
TRBV7-3,few,TRBJ2-1,TRBD2,TGTGCCAGCAGCCCCAAGATAGCGGGAGGTAGCGATGAGCAGTTCTTC,CASSPKIAGGSDEQFF
TRBV9,many,TRBJ2-7,-,TGTGCCAGCAGCCCCCCCCCGGAGACGTACGGCTCGGAGCAGTACTTC,CASSPPPETYGSEQYF
TRBV25-1,-,TRBJ1-3,-,TGTGCCAGCAGTGATTCTGCGAGCTCTGGAAACACCATATATTTT,CASSDSASSGNTIYF
TRBV4-1,many,TRBJ1-2,-,TGCGCCAGCCGGAAAGCGGATAGCTATGGCTACACCTTC,CASRKADSYGYTF
TRBV30,many,TRBJ2-1,TRBD2,TGTGCCTCGGAGCGGGACGGCAATGAGCAGTTCTTC,CASERDGNEQFF
TRBV10-2,-,TRBJ1-2,TRBD1,TGCGCCAGCACCACAGGGGTGTCTCGCTATGGCTACACCTTC,CASTTGVSRYGYTF
TRBV3-1,many,TRBJ2-7,-,TGTGCCAGCAGCCAAGTGGCCAGGGGCCACGAGCAGTACTTC,CASSQVARGHEQYF
TRBV12-3/TRBV12-4,-,TRBJ1-2,TRBD1,TGTGCCAGCAGTCTCTCAGGGGGTAACTATGGCTACACCTTC,CASSLSGGNYGYTF
TRBV2,-,TRBJ2-7,-,TGTGCCAGCAGTGAGGACAGGAGGGGTATTTACGAGCAGTACTTC,CASSEDRRGIYEQYF
TRBV27,-,TRBJ2-1,-,TGTGCCAGCAGTTTCTCCCAAGCTTACAATGAGCAGTTCTTC,CASSFSQAYNEQFF
TRBV3-1,few,TRBJ2-1,-,TGTGCCAGCGGAGCCTACAATGAGCAGTTCTTC,CASGAYNEQFF
TRBV6-1,few,TRBJ2-1,TRBD2,TGTGCCAGCAGTAATGAGCGGGAGTATGGACAGTTCTTC,CASSNEREYGQFF
TRBV4-1,many,TRBJ1-1,-,TGCGCCAGCAGCCAAGAGTTGCCTATGAACACTGAAGCTTTCTTT,CASSQELPMNTEAFF
TRBV30,-,TRBJ2-1,-,TGTGCCTGGAGTGTATGGGTCGCCCTGGGAAATGAGCAGTTCTTC,CAWSVWVALGNEQFF
TRBV6-9,-,TRBJ2-4,-,TGTGCCAGCAGTTTATACAGGAAAGGATTAGCCAAAAACATTCAGTACTTC,CASSLYRKGLAKNIQYF
TRBV5-4,few,TRBJ1-4,-,TGTGCCAGCAGCAAAGAGTCGGTTGGAGGATATGAAAAACTGTTTTTT,CASSKESVGGYEKLFF
TRBV4-1,many,TRBJ2-2,-,TGCGCCAGCAGCCAAGATCAGGAGAGACTAGTAGGCGGGGAGCTGTTTTTT,CASSQDQERLVGGELFF
TRBV29-1,-,TRBJ2-6,-,TGCAGCACCCGGACATCTGGGGCCAACGTCCTGACTTTC,CSTRTSGANVLTF
TRBV6-5,many,TRBJ1-2,-,TGTGCCAGCAGTTACTTAGGGACTACTAACTATGGCTACACCTTC,CASSYLGTTNYGYTF
TRBV20-1,-,TRBJ2-7,-,TGCAGTGCTAGAGATTCATCCCCCCCCGCGGGCGACGAGCAGTACTTC,CSARDSSPPAGDEQYF
TRBV6-1,-,TRBJ2-6,-,TGTGCCAGCAGTGAATTAGGTTCTGGGGCCAACGTCCTGACTTTC,CASSELGSGANVLTF
TRBV28,many,TRBJ2-4,-,TGTGCCAGCAGCCTCCAGGGCATTCAGTACTTC,CASSLQGIQYF
TRBV4-2,-,TRBJ2-1,TRBD2,TGTGCCAGCAGCCAAGATCGGACTAGCGGGAGGTTCAATGAGCAGTTCTTC,CASSQDRTSGRFNEQFF
TRBV30,-,TRBJ2-1,TRBD2,TGTGCCTGGAGTGTAGCGGGAGGTGAGCAGTTCTTC,CAWSVAGGEQFF